The T cell receptor (beta chain) described here comes from a study of T cell changes during pregnancy in multiple sclerosis. Germline loops: CDR1 MNHEY, CDR2 SVGAGI. CDR3 size: 15 residues. Trimming removed 2 bases at V and 1 base at J, with 9 bases between. The data were produced by immunoSEQ multiplex PCR, yet TCRdb's version contains in-frame clones alone and is incomplete. The repertoire holds approximately 50,000 clones, with 91% as singletons. The chain couples TRBV6-5 to TRBJ1-5; the D is unclear. This sequence was found in a female donor with multiple sclerosis, enrolled in a pregnancy study. The source material was CD8+ T cells from peripheral blood mononuclear cells, sampled after pregnancy. CDR3 bases: TGTGCCAGCAGTTACGGTCCCGGGAGCAATCAGCCCCAGCATTTT. It specifies CASSYGPGSNQPQHF.